The TCR beta chain under discussion was sequenced for a study of blood T cell repertoires in COVID-19. As for the study in general: Samples taken during acute and convalescent COVID-19 were collected in the United States, Italy and Spain. PBMCs, B-cell-depleted T cells, or T cells were the source of the cDNA or gDNA that made up the material.

Per the original methods: Amplification of reference gene primers was used by the study to estimate nucleated cell counts. TCRdb's table, derived via immunoSEQ multiplex PCR, lists solely in-frame clones and lacks some. V, J and clone size derive from that table, while D and trimming were established from the DNA sequence. Among about 200,000 clones listed, around 82% were seen once. The CDR3 has 12 amino acids. Germline V gives CDR1 ENHRY, CDR2 SYGVKD. The V end lost 10 bases, the J end lost 2 bases, and 12 bases lay between the germline ends. V and J are TRBV10-3 and TRBJ2-7; D perhaps matches TRBD1 (6 bases). Sequencing was performed on peripheral blood. This TCR derives from an older woman with acute or convalescent COVID-19. The CDR3 reads CASWDIAYEQYF. The CDR3 DNA reads as TGTGCCAGCTGGGACATAGCCTACGAGCAGTACTTC.